These T cell receptor beta chains were read from a single sample in a study of patients and donors after allogeneic stem cell transplantation. TCRdb reprocessed the RT-PCR reads via MiXCR and lists one record per CDR3 protein. The profile shows about 1,300 distinct CDR3 sequences, less than 45% of them singletons. The sample consisted of blood, either unsorted or a sorted T cell fraction (not recorded which). Source of these receptors: a human donor who was either an allogeneic HSCT recipient or a stem cell or donor lymphocyte infusion donor (not recorded which). It is not recorded whose cells these are; they may come from a transplant donor. The CDR3 runs from the conserved cysteine through the conserved F or W.

TRBJ2-7 TRBV6-5 CASSYSRWFYEQYF
TRBJ2-1 TRBV11-3 CASTFGFSYNEQFF
TRBJ2-3 TRBV2 CASRRPSGSGTDTQYF
TRBJ1-5 TRBV6-2/TRBV6-3 CASSYLGVQPQHF
TRBJ1-6 TRBV6-2/TRBV6-3 CASRTGQTNSPLHF
TRBJ2-7 TRBV2 CASWGLPF
TRBJ2-7 TRBV6-5 CASRLTNTPGEQYF
TRBJ1-1 TRBV29-1 CSVVVVGTEAFF
TRBJ1-5 TRBV5-1 CASSEGPGQPQHF
TRBJ2-7 TRBV21-1 CASSKGGTSFHYEQYF
TRBJ2-2 TRBV7-8 CASSRSGAGELFF
TRBJ1-1 TRBV7-2 CASSFLGDNTEAFF
TRBJ2-3 TRBV5-1 CASSSTSTDTQYF
TRBJ2-3 TRBV5-1 CASRTGLSDTQYF
TRBJ2-7 TRBV2 CASSDIELAGGPKYEQYF
TRBJ2-7 TRBV18 CASSDDSREQYF
TRBJ1-1 TRBV5-4 CASSLGDTAAFF
TRBJ2-1 TRBV11-1 CASSPTGGRVNEQFF
TRBJ2-7 TRBV12-3/TRBV12-4 CASSPNEQYF
TRBJ2-1 TRBV7-9 CASSLVQGANEQFF
TRBJ2-4 TRBV21-1 CASSKGRNIQYF
TRBJ2-3 TRBV7-9 CASSLVGGRRSTQYF
TRBJ1-5 TRBV6-2/TRBV6-3 CASSPSGDHQPQHF
TRBJ2-1 TRBV28 CASSARKRRSYNEQFF
TRBJ1-1 TRBV5-1 CASRRENTEAFF
TRBJ2-7 TRBV10-3 CAIRPGQGRSYEQYF
TRBJ2-3 TRBV6-5 CASSHLRGSGTDTQYF
TRBJ1-1 TRBV29-1 CSGGDLPEAFF
TRBJ2-1 TRBV7-2 CASSPGTSGSYDEQFF
TRBJ2-1 TRBV7-2 CASSRSRGNEQFF
TRBJ2-2 TRBV11-3 CASSLVSAGELFF
TRBJ2-1 TRBV5-5 CASTRTGTFDEQFF
TRBJ1-2 TRBV30 CAWTAVVSGAQGYTF
TRBJ1-1 TRBV5-1 CASSLAWANTEAFF
TRBJ1-3 TRBV5-5 CASSPRSGNTIYF
TRBJ1-6 TRBV28 CASKEEGTLHF
TRBJ2-7 TRBV28 CASSTTGGGRHEQYF
TRBJ2-7 TRBV27 CASRSHRAGEQYF
TRBJ1-2 TRBV29-1 CGGAADLYGYTF
TRBJ2-1 TRBV20-1 CSARERSGRVNEQFF
TRBJ2-2 TRBV2 CASIGQGSTGELFF
TRBJ1-6 TRBV7-2 CASSSRGQRSSPLHF
TRBJ2-1 TRBV29-1 CSVGRNYNEQFF
TRBJ2-7 TRBV20-1 CSARDPDERHSGEQYF
TRBJ1-5 TRBV10-1 CASSEPRQVCNQPQHF
TRBJ2-7 TRBV27 CASSFSSQGAYEQYF
TRBJ2-4 TRBV28 CASRKRLAKNIQYF